The clone carrying this TCR beta chain was detected ten times or more. The antigen remains undetermined. The germline V gene encodes CDR1 DFQATT and CDR2 SNEGSKA (reference sequence). After removal of 0 bases from V and 5 bases from J, the junction contained 6 bases not matched to a gene. There are 14 residues in the CDR3. These data originate in a study of T-cell memory formation after mild COVID-19. Study-level information: The TCR clusters were mostly specific to one donor. Findings of the study overall: CD4+ clones that contracted lay mainly in CM and EM; CD8+ ones lay in EMRA. Memory sampled before infection contained some responding clones, suggesting cross-reactive memory joined.

TCRdb re-derived calls from the 5' RACE reads in MiXCR, one entry per CDR3 protein. Of 65,000 to 90,000 distinct CDR3 sequences detected, more than 10% appear once; the ten largest clones hold less than 45%. Sequences were obtained from PBMCs or a T cell subset sorted from them (not recorded which). V usage is TRBV20-1 and J usage is TRBJ2-7, with 8 bases lining up with TRBD1. This receptor was identified in a man between 18 and 29 years old who had mild COVID-19 (a few samples of this study predate the infection). Cell type and time point are not known. This chain's CDR3 is CSARDRTGSDEQYF. CDR3 DNA sequence: TGCAGTGCTAGAGATAGGACAGGGAGCGACGAGCAGTACTTC.